The sequence of this TCR beta chain was determined in a study of graft-versus-host responses after intestinal transplantation. Study-level background: Recipients were given multivisceral, liver-intestinal, or isolated intestinal transplants. Induction with anti-thymocyte globulin, then tacrolimus and steroids for 2 to 3 years, was given to all recipients.

Study findings and constraints: Early post-transplant HvG declines tracked with peak circulating GvH clone levels.

This clone was detected only a few times. Its antigen remains unidentified. The assay was immunoSEQ multiplex PCR, and TCRdb's table has in-frame clones only and misses some. The table has 80,000 to 90,000 clones, roughly 92% seen once. Trimming took 3 bases from V and 8 from J, leaving 6 bases between them. CDR3 length: 11 amino acids. The germline CDR1 and CDR2 sequences are SGHDN and FVKESK. This sequence was found in a human donor who received an intestinal transplant. The chain links TRBV14 to TRBJ2-3; D uncertain. The starting material was unstimulated CD4+ T cells sorted from spleen or lymph node cells, obtained before intestinal transplant. The CDR3 nucleotides are TGTGCCAGCAGCCATACTGGTACGCAGTATTTT. Protein: CASSHTGTQYF.